These 19 T cell receptor beta chains were all obtained from the same sample, sequenced in a study of T cells in Graves' hyperthyroidism and ophthalmopathy. Regions amplified from RNA transcripts were the TCR beta CDR3 regions. TCR CDR3 underwent first-round RT-PCR with the HTBI primer set. TCRdb itself ran the multiplex PCR reads through MiXCR, one entry per CDR3 protein. The sample holds some 600,000 distinct CDR3 sequences; approximately 13% are singletons and the top ten take 4.5% to 6%. Sequences were obtained from blood. These receptors were obtained from a woman in her thirties with Graves' hyperthyroidism that later progressed to Graves' ophthalmopathy.

Ten or more counts support this clonotype. This chain links TRBV5-1 with TRBJ1-1; 7 bases map to TRBD1. This CDR3 is built from 12 residues. After removal of 5 bases from V and 6 bases from J, the junction contained 4 bases not matched to a gene. Looked up from germline, CDR1 is SGHRS and CDR2 is YFSETQ. The CDR3: CASSFTGAEAFF. The CDR3 bases are TGCGCCAGCAGTTTTACAGGGGCTGAAGCTTTCTTT.

V usage is TRBV9 and J usage is TRBJ2-1; D gene ambiguous. The CDR3 totals 16 residues. V was clipped by 4 bases and J by 0 bases, with 14 bases between them. Germline CDR1 SGDLS, CDR2 YYNGEE. Here the CDR3 DNA reads TGTGCCAGCAGCTCTAGTACGGAGATCTCCTACAATGAGCAGTTCTTC. Translating it yields CASSSSTEISYNEQFF.

This clonotype was observed a few times. The chain uses TRBV4-3 and TRBJ2-7; 14 nucleotides align to TRBD2. The CDR3 is 17 residues long. Losses at the gene ends were 4 bases for V and 0 bases for J; bases not matched to a gene: 5. In germline, CDR1 is LGHNA, CDR2 YSLEER. This CDR3 reads CASSPGLAGGLSYEQYF. CDR3 sequence (DNA): TGCGCCAGCAGCCCCGGACTAGCGGGAGGCCTCTCCTACGAGCAGTACTTC.

The V gene is TRBV6-2 or TRBV6-3, the J gene TRBJ2-3; possible D gene TRBD2, 6 bases. The CDR3 contains 16 residues. V lost 6 bases, J lost 0 bases, and 16 bases lay in between. From germline, CDR1 is MNHEY and CDR2 SVGEGT. The CDR3 bases are TGTGCCAGCAGACCGCTCGGGACTTACAGCACAGATACGCAGTATTTT. It specifies CASRPLGTYSTDTQYF.

This clonotype was counted at least ten times. This rearrangement joins TRBV20-1 to TRBJ2-2, with no clear D. V gave up 3 bases and J gave up 0 bases, with 11 bases separating them. The germline gives CDR1 DFQATT, CDR2 SNEGSKA (reference sequence). This CDR3 has 15 residues. CDR3 nucleotide sequence: TGCAGTGCTAGTCCCCCCAGCGCGAACACCGGGGAGCTGTTTTTT. Protein product: CSASPPSANTGELFF.

This clonotype was found many times. The V call is TRBV28, the J call TRBJ2-7; D gene unclear. Germline V gene data show CDR1 as MDHEN and CDR2 as SYDVKM. This CDR3 spans 12 amino acids. V was shortened by 6 bases and J by 0 bases, with 6 bases between the two germline ends. In DNA form, the CDR3 reads TGTGCCAGCAGGCCCTTCTCCTACGAGCAGTACTTC. This codes for CASRPFSYEQYF.

This clonotype occurred many times. The chain couples TRBV7-8 to TRBJ2-3, with TRBD2 matching 8 bases. After removal of 3 bases from V and 1 base from J, the junction contained 9 bases not matched to a gene. CDR3 size: 17 residues. Germline-derived CDR1 and CDR2 are SGHVS and FQNEAQ. In DNA, the CDR3 is TGTGCCAGCAGCTTGGGACGAAACGGGAGGGGCACAGATACGCAGTATTTT. Its translation: CASSLGRNGRGTDTQYF.

This clonotype appeared many times. This chain joins TRBV20-1 and TRBJ1-1; D not certain. The CDR3 extends over 13 amino acids. The germline gives CDR1 DFQATT, CDR2 SNEGSKA (reference sequence). Trimming stripped 1 base from V and 11 bases from J, with 17 bases between. CDR3 amino acids: CSARVETTKRAFF. CDR3 in DNA: TGCAGTGCTAGAGTCGAGACGACCAAGAGGGCTTTCTTT.

This clonotype was recorded many times. The CDR3 nucleotides read TGTGCCAGCACCCCCGAAGTAGAAGCTTTCTTT. Translation gives CASTPEVEAFF. The chain is built from TRBV13 and TRBJ1-1; D is ambiguous. Between the trimmed V and J ends, which lost 7 bases and 8 bases, there was a span of 11 bases. The CDR3 extends over 11 amino acids. Germline CDR1 PRHDT, CDR2 FYEKMQ (reference sequence).

This clonotype was observed at least ten times. The chain employs TRBV29-1 and TRBJ2-7, with D unresolved. Trimming removed 5 bases from V and 6 bases from J, with 17 bases in between. The CDR3 totals 13 residues. Germline V gene data show CDR1 as SQVTM and CDR2 as ANQGSEA. The CDR3 is CSVSGTTIPEQYF. CDR3 DNA sequence: TGCAGCGTTTCAGGCACCACGATCCCCGAGCAGTACTTC.

This clonotype was seen repeatedly, ten times or more. This chain joins TRBV28 and TRBJ1-1, with D tentatively TRBD1 (5 bases). V was clipped by 6 bases and J by 5 bases, with 16 bases between them. Germline V gene lookup returns CDR1 MDHEN and CDR2 SYDVKM. This CDR3 has 14 amino acids. DNA for the CDR3: TGTGCCAGCAGCCTTCGGGGGGGGGGGACTGAAGCTTTCTTT. This codes for CASSLRGGGTEAFF.

The CDR3 nucleotides read TGTGCCAGCTCACCAGGGACAGGGGGTAACGAGCAGTACTTC. Residues: CASSPGTGGNEQYF. The chain employs TRBV18 and TRBJ2-7; the match to TRBD1 covers 11 bases. Germline CDR1 reads KGHSH; CDR2 reads LQKENI. V trimming: 2 bases; J trimming: 5 bases; junction bases outside the gene matches: 2. There are 14 residues in the CDR3.

This clonotype was recorded at least ten times. The chain joins TRBV2 to TRBJ1-1, with D possibly matching TRBD1 (5 bases). The ends were cut back, 2 bases at V and 1 base at J, with 11 bases in the middle. The germline CDR1 and CDR2 sequences are SNHLY and FYNNEI. The CDR3 totals 15 residues. CDR3 nucleotide sequence: TGTGCCAGCAGTGAAAGGCAGGGCCCGAACACTGAAGCTTTCTTT. Translation: CASSERQGPNTEAFF.

This chain joins TRBV19 and TRBJ1-1, with TRBD1 matching 9 bases. Looked up from germline, CDR1 is LNHDA and CDR2 is SQIVND (reference sequence). V lost 5 bases, J lost 0 bases, and 19 bases stayed unmatched. The CDR3 is made up of 20 amino acids. The chain's CDR3 is CASSVRGQGNFLTMNTEAFF. Written as DNA, the CDR3 is TGTGCCAGTAGTGTCCGGGGACAGGGAAACTTTTTAACCATGAACACTGAAGCTTTCTTT.

This clonotype was picked up a small number of times. The rearrangement links TRBV27 to TRBJ2-7; D could derive from TRBD1 or TRBD2 (5 bases each). The length of the CDR3 is 19 residues. V was pared by 2 bases and J by 6 bases, with 29 bases between. Germline CDR1 MNHEY, CDR2 SMNVEV (reference sequence). As DNA, the CDR3 is TGTGCCAGCAGTTTAGACGGTCGGGGCAGCTTCTTCTCTCGTTCCGAGCAGTACTTC. Translation gives CASSLDGRGSFFSRSEQYF.

The chain joins TRBV20-1 to TRBJ2-5, with 13 bases that match TRBD2. The CDR3 sequence is 15 residues long. V lost 6 bases to trimming and J lost 5 bases; unmatched junction nucleotides: 9. Germline V gene data show CDR1 as DFQATT and CDR2 as SNEGSKA (reference sequence). CDR3 loop: CSAPPLAGGLETQYF. DNA of the CDR3: TGCAGTGCCCCTCCACTAGCGGGAGGGCTCGAGACCCAGTACTTC.

In this sample, this clonotype turned up a few times. This chain joins TRBV5-1 and TRBJ1-4; TRBD1 agrees at 10 bases. This CDR3 is 16 amino acids long. Germline V gene data show CDR1 as SGHRS and CDR2 as YFSETQ. V lost 4 bases to trimming and J lost 1 base; unmatched junction nucleotides: 4. The chain's CDR3 is CASSRTGGVTNEKLFF. The CDR3 coding sequence is TGCGCCAGCAGCCGGACAGGGGGGGTAACTAATGAAAAACTGTTTTTT.

The rearrangement links TRBV11-3 to TRBJ2-5, with 11 bases fitting TRBD2. V was clipped by 0 bases and J by 2 bases; unmatched bases: 5. Germline V CDR1 and CDR2: SGHNT, YENEEA. This CDR3 spans 17 amino acids. As DNA, the CDR3 is TGTGCCAGCAGCTTAGAGACTAGCGGGGATTTACAAGAGACCCAGTACTTC. Translation: CASSLETSGDLQETQYF. Variable domain in full (rest from reference TRBV11-3 and TRBJ2-5): EAGVVQSPRYKIIEKKQPVAFWCNPISGHNTLYWYLQNLGQGPELLIRYENEEAVDDSQLPKDRFSAERLKGVDSTLKIQPAELGDSAVYLCASSLETSGDLQETQYFGPGTRLLVL.

Comments on this clonotype: A much more abundant neighbour one base away suggests this may be a read error. V is TRBV6-1 and J is TRBJ1-2, with D tentatively TRBD1 (5 bases). Germline V gene lookup returns CDR1 MNHNS and CDR2 SASEGT. Trimming took off 7 bases at V and 3 bases at J, with 12 bases between the two ends. The CDR3 has 13 amino acids. The CDR3 is CASTEAGYYGYTF. The CDR3, as DNA: TGTGCCAGCACCGAGGCAGGGTACTATGGCTACACCTTC.